This entry concerns a single T cell receptor (beta chain). Its antigen is not identified. Germline CDR1 reads MNHEY; CDR2 reads SMNVEV (reference sequence). The length of the CDR3 is 13 residues. Between the trimmed V and J ends, which lost 7 bases and 2 bases, there was a span of 11 bases. This record belongs to a study of T cell responses to AZD1222 COVID-19 vaccine. Study-wide results and caveats: Among spike-specific TCRs, nearly half reportedly target unmutated variant regions. The study sampled repertoires only after the peak T cell response. Regions 160-218 and 743-854 dominated among vaccine-associated CD4 TCRs spanning spike.

The method was immunoSEQ multiplex PCR; TCRdb's version includes in-frame clones alone and lacks a portion of them. In the table there are 150,000 to 160,000 clones, roughly 90% of which are singletons. The sequencing used peripheral blood, collected on day 0 of AZD1222 vaccination. This TCR was recovered from an adult in good health. J is TRBJ2-5 and V is TRBV27; D call uncertain. Here the CDR3 reads CASKKISQETQYF. As DNA, the CDR3 is TGTGCCAGCAAAAAGATCAGTCAAGAGACCCAGTACTTC.